This T cell receptor (beta chain) was recovered during a study of cytomegalovirus exposure and HLA in healthy donors (dated by TCRdb to the late 2010s). Some background on the complete study: An earlier analysis of fewer than 750 of the donors reported 276 Gb of sequence data and 117 million unique TCR beta sequences obtained from around 170 million T cells. Besides the first cohort of 550 to 750 subjects, a separate validation cohort made up of around 120 different subjects was used. The study was designed to test whether signatures of past pathogen exposure could be identified by cataloging public T cell receptors. Typing coverage varied by locus: roughly 629-640 donors for A, B, C, DRB1 and DQB1; approximately 500 for DQA1; about 600 for DPA1; 450 to 480 for DPB1. Class I and class II HLA loci were covered by the typing at four-digit resolution. Approximately 330 gigabases of sequencing data and 75 million to 85 million unique TCR sequences made up an early release that covered 500 to 700 HLA-typed donors. In an earlier analysis of roughly 540 of the donors, high-throughput TCR beta sequencing was used to judge whether each TCR beta V gene segment behaved as functional or pseudogenic. Of the roughly 410 genotyped donors, approximately 81% were placed in the genetic ancestry cluster associated with self-reported Caucasian donors. A later analysis re-analyzed previously published TCR beta repertoires from 650 to 800 donors and added high-resolution HLA genotyping to study TCR occurrence patterns. A later genetic analysis took genome-wide SNP genotypes for about 55% of the roughly 700 donors and used that subset as a discovery cohort. Rather than using new phenotypic data, the later analysis identified candidate immune exposures from TCR beta sequences and from how often those sequences occurred across donors. To predict cytomegalovirus infection status, the study brought together high-throughput TCR immunosequencing, statistical association of individual TCRs with disease status, and machine learning. Alongside the repertoire data, information on donor age, sex, ethnicity and CMV serostatus was compiled. Because of strong linkage in the cohort, roughly 5 DR-DQ haplotypes were treated as single units for association and clustering. Using immunosequencing, the study profiled T cell repertoires from approximately 700 subjects and related those repertoires to cytomegalovirus serostatus. All discovery cohort repertoires had been generated using a single sequencing platform. On average, around 200,000 unique TCR beta nucleotide sequences were sequenced per donor among about 400 genotyped donors of the cohort, with 15% to 20% of those sequences being non-productive.

The cohort comprised 550 to 700 healthy bone marrow donors. All cohort members were sampled while nominally healthy, although unrecorded immune exposures were likely present. The donor was CMV seronegative and belonged to the group of roughly 330 seronegative cohort members. A peripheral blood sample was provided by each donor, and peripheral blood mononuclear cells were used for TCR beta sequencing. Genomic DNA extraction from the blood cell samples was performed with the Qiagen DNeasy Blood Extraction Kit. The count of this clone is one. It has no known antigen specificity. Per-base quality was not reported, and no clone a single base away is much larger than it. Receptor libraries were prepared by the immunoSEQ multiplex PCR assay. For the multiplex PCR, a mixture combining 60 forward primers for TCR Vbeta segments and 13 reverse primers for TCR Jbeta segments was used. Amplification of the CDR3 region of rearranged TCR beta genes was performed with a multiplex PCR assay on genomic DNA. The Illumina HiSeq System was used to sequence the amplified TCR beta libraries as 87-base-pair reads. In the authors' own workflow: A later analysis counted about 80 million unique TCR beta chains across the 666 repertoires, and roughly 9.9 million of these chains were shared by at least two donors. Raw reads were error-corrected and collapsed into unique sequences by a nearest-neighbor algorithm in which closely related sequences were merged to remove PCR and sequencing errors. V, D and J gene segments were assigned by aligning CDR3 sequences to IMGT reference sequences. For a sequence to be retained, a match of at least six nucleotides to both a V gene segment and a J gene segment was required. Rearrangements were called productive when the CDR3 lacked stop codons and stayed in frame with V and J; all others were non-productive. CDR3 was defined by IMGT convention, running from the second conserved V-encoded cysteine to the conserved J-encoded phenylalanine. The earlier analysis of 587 of the donors excluded any sequence lacking an unambiguous match to a single V gene segment. An earlier analysis of approximately 590 of the donors classified V segments as functional when productive rearrangements were above 56.7% and as segregating when the standard deviation between donors was above 5%. To diagnose cytomegalovirus status from the catalog of TCR beta chain sequences, a statistical classification framework was built. A later analysis assigned V and J genes by comparing TCR nucleotide sequences with IMGT/GENE-DB human TR gene sequences. In a later analysis, CDR3 sequences and most-parsimonious VDJ recombination scenarios were assigned using the TCRdist pipeline. A later analysis defined each TCR beta chain by its CDR3 amino acid sequence plus V-gene family, and excluded reads lacking a unique V-gene family. A later analysis removed several hundred highly shared, low-generation-probability nucleotide sequences to deal with suspected cross-contamination and a sequencing artifact. A later analysis calculated a clonal expansion index for each public chain from normalized within-repertoire ranks of inferred template counts. A later analysis computed generation probabilities with a VDJ recombination model fitted to out-of-frame rearrangements, and checked the results against IGoR. Hypergeometric tests were used in a later analysis to score TCR-TCR, TCR-HLA and TCR-CMV co-occurrence, with a repertoire-size bias correction applied to the TCR pairs. False discovery rates were estimated in a later analysis by permuting HLA or CMV assignments 20 times. In a later analysis, co-occurring TCRs were grouped using DBSCAN, with TCRdist sequence similarity added in when clustering inside HLA-allele-positive subsets. For co-occurrence clustering, repertoires with fewer than 30,000 or more than 120,000 public chains were excluded, along with roughly 5 repertoires with anomalous nucleotide sharing. The table was pulled from immuneACCESS by TCRdb, which kept in-frame rearrangements only. Such tables lose some clones; where checked, under half of the loss comes from unresolved V genes, and the rest has no known cause. The D gene and trimming were derived from the DNA, and the V and J assignments and clone size from that table. This sample comprises 100,000 to 150,000 clones, 78% of them detected only once. About 1.5% of the sample belongs to the ten largest clones.

The investigation overall reported the following: In vitro tests confirmed that a few of the cytomegalovirus-associated TCR beta chains recognize cytomegalovirus antigens. Across donors, most TCR sequences were observed very rarely, whereas some public TCRs were present in many individuals. At a false discovery rate of 0.05, a later analysis linked 16,951 TCR beta sequences to specific HLA alleles. A further reported finding was that TCR beta sequences accurately predicted the HLA-A and HLA-B alleles for most subjects in the first cohort. Assigning TCR associations to individual alleles was difficult when HLA alleles, especially DR and DQ, strongly co-occurred. For the cohort, immune exposure information was limited to CMV serostatus. A later analysis found that most CMV-associated TCR beta chains appeared HLA-restricted, with HLA associations seemingly driven largely by CMV exposure. Presence/absence analyses assumed roughly uniform sequencing depth across donors, an assumption that may not hold. In a later genetic analysis, fewer N-insertions in productive TCRs were reported among donors in an Asian-associated ancestry cluster than the roughly 700-donor mean. The earlier analysis of around 600 of the donors excluded seventeen rarely observed V segments, including chromosome 9 orphons, because counts were too low. In an earlier analysis of roughly 560 of the donors, most TCR beta V segments were observed in productive rearrangements about 87% or about 30% of the time, broadly matching IMGT annotations. An association between a missense DCLRE1C variant and V-gene and J-gene trimming of TCR beta chains was found in a later genetic analysis and replicated in an independent cohort. Because the 87-base-pair reads could not distinguish some IMGT-functional V segments, including TRBV6-2 and TRBV6-3, those segments were excluded. Correlated functional status among segregating V segments might reflect linkage disequilibrium, but an unknown experimental factor could not be ruled out. The classifier was reported to diagnose cytomegalovirus status with high specificity and sensitivity in both the original and validation cohorts. A later analysis found that TCR association rates varied across HLA loci, with DRB1 alleles showing the most associated TCRs and HLA-C alleles the fewest. The authors suggested that the approach could potentially be generalized to other disease states and immunological phenotypes. A cluster of highly shared sequence variants was judged likely to represent a technical artifact of the sequencing pipeline. Several of the top co-occurrence clusters appeared to be linked to parvovirus B19, influenza, CMV and Epstein-Barr virus, according to a later analysis. The study listed 170 or so TCR beta chains as associated with cytomegalovirus. Because some donors lacked HLA typing at each locus, the association tests relied only on the typed subset. In a later analysis, HLA-associated TCR beta chains showed more clonal expansion and lower generation probabilities than non-associated chains that were equally common. Only TCR beta chains were sequenced in this cohort, and the absence of alpha or paired-chain data limited detectable features.

Its CDR3 holds 15 amino acids, cysteine through phenylalanine. Just the 45-base CDR3 DNA is kept, in frame starting at base 1. The V and J ends are trimmed by 1 base and 8 bases, leaving 17 bases between them. CDR1 and CDR2 are drawn from the germline V gene: LGHNA, YNFKEQ. Recombination linked TRBV4-2 to TRBJ1-2, with a weak D call of TRBD1 (5 bases match). Sequencing was done on a sample of PBMCs. This TCR was recovered from a woman under 30 in good health and CMV-seronegative. DNA sequence: TGTGCCAGCAGCCAAGGTCAGGGCGGCGAGAGGGGCTACACCTTC. Its amino acids are CASSQGQGGERGYTF.